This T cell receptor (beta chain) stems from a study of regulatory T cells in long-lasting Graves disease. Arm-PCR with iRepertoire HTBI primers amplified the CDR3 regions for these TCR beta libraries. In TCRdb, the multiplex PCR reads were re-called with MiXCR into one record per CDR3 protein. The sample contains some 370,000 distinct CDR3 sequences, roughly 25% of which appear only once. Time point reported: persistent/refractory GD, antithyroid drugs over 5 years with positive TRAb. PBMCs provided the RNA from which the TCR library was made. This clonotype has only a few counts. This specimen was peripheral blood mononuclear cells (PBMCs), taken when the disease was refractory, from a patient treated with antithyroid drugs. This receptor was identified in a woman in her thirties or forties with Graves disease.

DNA for the CDR3: TGTGCCACCAGTGATTCTCGGGGTGGGGACGAGCAGTACTTC. Amino acid sequence: CATSDSRGGDEQYF. The chain couples TRBV24-1 to TRBJ2-7, with D perhaps TRBD2 (5 bases). The CDR3 length is 14 residues. The germline V gene encodes CDR1 KGHDR and CDR2 SFDVKD. V lost 2 bases to trimming and J lost 5 bases, with 12 bases between them.